Below, 2 T cell receptor beta chains from the same sample are listed, as sequenced in a study of T cell responses to AZD1222 COVID-19 vaccine. The protocol was immunoSEQ multiplex PCR, while the TCRdb copy is restricted to in-frame clones and leaves out a portion. The sample holds some 92,000 clones; 91% are singletons and the top ten take roughly 5.6%. The sequencing here drew on peripheral blood, taken on day 0 of MenACWY control vaccination. These receptors all stem from an adult in good health.

V gene TRBV18 combines with J gene TRBJ1-2; D gene uncertain. V was cut by 2 bases and J by 7 bases, with 11 bases left in between. The CDR3 consists of 13 residues. Germline CDR1 KGHSH, CDR2 LQKENI. CDR3 DNA: TGTGCCAGCTCACCAATCGCAGCGTCTGGCTACACCTTC. Residues: CASSPIAASGYTF.

V is TRBV12-3 or TRBV12-4 and J is TRBJ2-5; TRBD1 might be the D (5 bases). This CDR3 has 13 amino acids. V lost 7 bases and J 3 bases, leaving 12 bases between the germline ends. The CDR3 here is CASTQTEKETQYF. CDR3 DNA: TGTGCCAGCACTCAGACAGAAAAAGAGACCCAGTACTTC.